These 6 T cell receptor beta chains were sequenced from one sample in a study of blood T cells in healthy people across ages. Primers used in a second PCR of roughly 7 to 12 cycles were a sample-barcoded 5' primer and a J-beta primer mix. TCRdb processed the 5' RACE reads anew with MiXCR; each CDR3 protein has one entry. The sample carries fewer than 1 million distinct CDR3 sequences, more than 40% recorded once. The sequencing sample was made of blood. The receptors were sampled from a man aged 55 to 70 in good health.

In DNA, the CDR3 is TGTGCCAGCAGTACCCTACAAGGTAGCAATCAGCCCCAGCATTTT. It translates to CASSTLQGSNQPQHF. This chain uses TRBV6-6 with TRBJ1-5, with unresolved D. CDR3 length: 15 residues. Germline CDR1 is MNHNY and CDR2 is SVGAGI (reference sequence). V was shortened by 5 bases and J by 0 bases, with 11 bases between the two germline ends.

The chain links TRBV5-1 to TRBJ2-5; D is uncertain. Trimming cost V 0 bases and J 3 bases, with 6 bases left between them. Germline V gives CDR1 SGHRS, CDR2 YFSETQ. The CDR3 is 13 amino acids. This CDR3 reads CASSLDTEETQYF. In DNA form, the CDR3 reads TGCGCCAGCAGCTTGGATACAGAAGAGACCCAGTACTTC.

As concerns this clonotype: The germline gene is not matched at one end of the junction; a read error may be the cause. The chain combines TRBV5-1 with TRBJ2-5, with 9 positions matching TRBD1. Germline CDR1 SGHRS, CDR2 YFSETQ. The CDR3 runs 15 residues. CDR3 loop: CASSLYGDRANEQYF. CDR3 bases: TGTGCCAGCAGCTTGTACGGGGACAGGGCCAATGAGCAGTACTTC.

V gene TRBV4-3 combines with J gene TRBJ2-1, with D possibly matching TRBD2 (5 bases). V was trimmed by 4 bases and J by 2 bases, leaving 12 bases between them. Germline CDR1 is LGHNA and CDR2 is YSLEER. The CDR3 runs to 15 residues. The DNA for the CDR3 is TGCGCCAGCAGCCCCGGACTCCCAGCCTACAATGAGCAGTTCTTC. Its protein product is CASSPGLPAYNEQFF.

Here the CDR3 DNA reads TGTGCCAGCAGGCTCAGCGGGTTTAATGAAAAACTGTTTTTT. Its translation: CASRLSGFNEKLFF. The gene calls are TRBV6-1 and TRBJ1-4; D gene unclear. The length of the CDR3 is 14 residues. The germline V gene has CDR1 MNHNS and CDR2 SASEGT. Trimming shortened V by 6 bases and J by 4 bases, and 12 bases separated the two germline ends.

This clonotype was observed a handful of times. The V call is TRBV28, the J call TRBJ1-6; D gene ambiguous. Per the germline V gene, CDR1 is MDHEN and CDR2 is SYDVKM. The CDR3 sequence is 14 residues long. V was clipped by 5 bases and J by 4 bases, with 9 bases between them. The CDR3 loop is CASSPRVYNSPLHF. The CDR3 DNA reads as TGTGCCAGCAGTCCCCGGGTTTATAATTCACCCCTCCACTTT.